Below, 5 T cell receptor beta chains from the same sample are listed, as sequenced in a study of cytomegalovirus exposure and HLA in healthy donors. This PCR relied on a set of 60 Vbeta primers and 13 Jbeta primers. Profiled with immunoSEQ multiplex PCR; TCRdb holds only in-frame clones, not every one. Here the sample spans roughly 150,000 clones, approximately 76% being singletons. Sequencing used PBMCs. These receptors all stem from a woman in her late teens or twenties in good health and CMV-seropositive.

The V call is TRBV14, the J call TRBJ1-2; possible D gene TRBD1, 5 bases. CDR3 length: 12 amino acids. Germline values: CDR1 SGHDN, CDR2 FVKESK. V gave up 2 bases and J gave up 8 bases, with 9 bases separating them. The CDR3 loop is CASSQQGFGYTF. CDR3 bases: TGTGCCAGCAGCCAACAGGGCTTCGGCTACACCTTC.

The sample holds one count of this clone. The chain is built from TRBV6-6 and TRBJ2-3; 13 positions agree with TRBD2. Germline lookup yields CDR1 MNHNY and CDR2 SVGAGI (reference sequence). V lost 6 bases and J lost 3; bases outside the gene matches: 0. This CDR3 has 14 residues. The CDR3 region is CASRLAGGTDTQYF. The CDR3 bases are TGTGCCAGCAGACTAGCGGGGGGGACAGATACGCAGTATTTT.

This CDR3 reads CASSLGYGNNQPQHF. As DNA, the CDR3 is TGTGCCAGCAGCTTAGGGTACGGGAACAATCAGCCCCAGCATTTT. J is TRBJ1-5 and V is TRBV11-2; D uncertain. Per the germline V gene, CDR1 is SGHAT and CDR2 is FQNNGV. Trimming shortened V by 1 base and J by 3 bases, and 10 bases separated the two germline ends. This CDR3 is 15 amino acids long.

DNA for the CDR3: TGTGCCAGCAGCTCCCCGATGGGCGCTGGCACAGATACGCAGTATTTT. Its translation is CASSSPMGAGTDTQYF. The chain is built from TRBV11-2 and TRBJ2-3; D unclear. The CDR3 spans 16 residues. Trimming shortened V by 4 bases and J by 1 base, and 15 bases separated the two germline ends. Germline V gives CDR1 SGHAT, CDR2 FQNNGV.

The rearrangement uses TRBV7-2 and TRBJ2-5; the D is unclear. Germline CDR1 reads SGHTA; CDR2 reads FQGNSA. V was clipped by 1 base and J by 0 bases, with 9 bases between them. The CDR3 covers 15 residues. CDR3 sequence: CASSLVGQDQETQYF. CDR3 sequence (DNA): TGTGCCAGCAGCTTAGTAGGTCAGGACCAAGAGACCCAGTACTTC. Full variable domain (outside the CDR3, taken from reference TRBV7-2 and TRBJ2-5): GAGVSQSPSNKVTEKGKDVELRCDPISGHTALYWYRQSLGQGLEFLIYFQGNSAPDKSGLPSDRFSAERTGGSVSTLTIQRTQQEDSAVYLCASSLVGQDQETQYFGPGTRLLVL.